Following are 25 T cell receptor beta chains from one sample sequenced in a study of blood T cells in healthy people across ages (dated by TCRdb to between 2015 and 2016). Library construction relied on 5' RACE. Sequencing instrument: Illumina HiSeq 2500. The second PCR ran for about 6 to 12 cycles and used a J-beta primer mix along with a sample-barcoded 5' primer. Using fastp trimming at Q25 and MiXCR clonotype assembly, TCRdb reanalyzed the public sequencing data and kept in-frame beta chains. All rows with the same CDR3 protein become a single entry with the most common DNA and genes. In all, the sample holds some 1.5 million distinct CDR3 sequences, and approximately 30% of those were seen once. Roughly 8.2% of the sample rests with the top ten. The material sequenced was blood. These receptor sequences come from a woman between 25 and 40 years old in good health.

Regarding this clonotype: A much larger clone differs from this one at a single base, so this may be a read error. This chain joins TRBV7-9 and TRBJ2-7; 11 nucleotides match TRBD1. The V gene end was trimmed by 4 bases and the J gene end by 8 bases; junction bases not matched to a gene: 10. Germline values: CDR1 SEHNR, CDR2 FQNEAQ (reference sequence). The CDR3 loop spans 15 amino acids. The CDR3 DNA reads TGTGCCAGCAGCTCGCCCGGACAGGGGGCGCACAAGCAGTACTTC. Its translation: CASSSPGQGAHKQYF. Supplemented by reference TRBV7-9 and TRBJ2-7, the full variable domain reads DTGVSQNPRHKITKRGQNVTFRCDPISEHNRLYWYRQTLGQGPEFLTYFQNEAQLEKSRLLSDRFSAERPKGSFSTLEIQRTEQGDSAMYLCASSSPGQGAHKQYFGPGTRLTVT.

The CDR3 DNA sequence: TGTGCCAGCAGCTCCGAAAAGTGGACCGAAAGCTCCTACAATGAGCAGTTCTTC. It translates to CASSSEKWTESSYNEQFF. The chain employs TRBV7-2 and TRBJ2-1, with D unclear. This CDR3 is 18 amino acids long. The ends were cut back, 4 bases at V and 0 bases at J, with 19 bases in the middle. In germline, CDR1 is SGHTA, CDR2 FQGNSA.

This clonotype has more than one count but fewer than ten. CDR3 amino acids: CASRSTGTHAPLHF. The CDR3 nucleotides are TGTGCCAGCAGGTCAACAGGGACCCATGCACCCCTCCACTTT. This chain uses TRBV6-5 with TRBJ1-6; TRBD1 might be the D (6 bases). V was trimmed by 6 bases and J by 11 bases, leaving 17 bases between them. From germline, CDR1 is MNHEY and CDR2 SVGAGI. The CDR3 is 14 residues long.

This clonotype was seen more than once but under ten times. The V call is TRBV12-3 or TRBV12-4, the J call TRBJ2-1; a possible D gene is TRBD2 (6 bases). The CDR3 has 14 residues. Between the trimmed V and J ends, which lost 7 bases and 9 bases, there was a span of 19 bases. CDR3 in DNA: TGTGCCAGCATCAACTCCCGCGGGGACCTTGAGCAGTTCTTC. This translates into CASINSRGDLEQFF.

This clonotype was counted many times. The chain has TRBV20-1 and TRBJ2-3, with a tentative D call TRBD2 (6 bases). CDR3 length equals 13 residues. CDR1 is DFQATT and CDR2 is SNEGSKA in the germline V gene (reference sequence). V was trimmed by 6 bases and J by 0 bases, leaving 10 bases between them. The CDR3 DNA is TGCAGTGCAGCCGGGGGAAGCACAGATACGCAGTATTTT. This gives the protein CSAAGGSTDTQYF.

Many counts were recorded for this clonotype. This chain uses TRBV12-3 or TRBV12-4 with TRBJ2-5, with 8 bases that match TRBD1. The CDR3 consists of 15 residues. Unmatched junction bases numbered 11, after V lost 6 bases and J lost 5 bases. CDR3 sequence: CASSYGQGEVETQYF. The CDR3 DNA sequence: TGTGCCAGCAGCTACGGACAGGGCGAGGTCGAGACCCAGTACTTC.

This clonotype was counted a few times. This chain links TRBV2 with TRBJ1-4; a weak D match, TRBD1 (6 bases). Germline CDR1 reads SNHLY; CDR2 reads FYNNEI. CDR3 length: 14 residues. V lost 10 bases and J lost 0, with 12 bases in between. The CDR3 nucleotides read TGTGCCACCGGACAGATTACAACTAATGAAAAACTGTTTTTT. This translates into CATGQITTNEKLFF.

This chain links TRBV20-1 with TRBJ2-4; TRBD2 matches at 7 bases. This CDR3 contains 13 residues. CDR1 and CDR2 from the germline V gene are DFQATT and SNEGSKA (reference sequence). V lost 2 bases to trimming and J lost 13 bases; unmatched junction nucleotides: 11. CDR3 in DNA: TGCAGTGCTAGATTGGGGGGGATGAACGGGCAGTACTTC. Encoded protein: CSARLGGMNGQYF.

This clonotype was seen ten or more times. The V and J genes are TRBV7-2 and TRBJ1-5; 7 bases line up with TRBD1. The CDR3 is 15 residues long. Germline V lookup: CDR1 SGHTA, CDR2 FQGNSA. Germline trimming cut 6 bases from V and 3 bases from J; bases unmatched to any gene: 8. CDR3 loop: CASRLDTGVNQPQHF. The CDR3 bases are TGTGCCAGCAGACTCGATACAGGGGTCAATCAGCCCCAGCATTTT.

This clonotype was counted a few times. The chain uses TRBV7-9 and TRBJ2-5; D remains unclear. The V end was cut by 1 base, the J end by 2 bases, with 14 bases between. The CDR3 sequence is 16 residues long. The germline gives CDR1 SEHNR, CDR2 FQNEAQ (reference sequence). The CDR3 nucleotides read TGTGCCAGCAGCTTAGGTAGTAAGGACCCTCAAGAGACCCAGTACTTC. Translation gives CASSLGSKDPQETQYF. The whole variable domain, remainder taken from reference TRBV7-9 and TRBJ2-5, is DTGVSQNPRHKITKRGQNVTFRCDPISEHNRLYWYRQTLGQGPEFLTYFQNEAQLEKSRLLSDRFSAERPKGSFSTLEIQRTEQGDSAMYLCASSLGSKDPQETQYFGPGTRLLVL.

This clonotype has only a few counts. At one boundary the junction diverges from the germline segment, which might be a read error. The gene calls are TRBV10-3 and TRBJ2-7; maybe TRBD1 (6 bases). The CDR3 contains 14 residues. CDR1 and CDR2 (germline): ENHRY, SYGVKD. The CDR3 DNA follows: TGTGCCATCAGGGAGTCAGACAGGACCTACGGGCAGTACTTC. Translation gives CAIRESDRTYGQYF.

V gene TRBV5-4 combines with J gene TRBJ2-3; 12 positions agree with TRBD2. Trimming removed 4 bases from V and 5 bases from J; junction bases left unmatched: 14. Per germline, CDR1 SGHNT and CDR2 YYREEE (reference sequence). This CDR3 spans 18 amino acids. The chain's CDR3 is CASSPIGLAGQSGDTQYF. The CDR3 DNA sequence: TGTGCCAGCAGCCCAATTGGACTAGCGGGGCAGAGTGGAGATACGCAGTATTTT.

The chain's CDR3 is CASSEDTGTSSNEQYF. The CDR3 DNA reads as TGTGCCAGCAGTGAAGATACCGGGACTAGCTCCAATGAGCAGTACTTC. This chain connects TRBV6-4 to TRBJ2-5; 9 nucleotides agree with TRBD2. After removal of 3 bases from V and 11 bases from J, the junction contained 16 bases not matched to a gene. Looked up from germline, CDR1 is MRHNA and CDR2 is SNTAGT. This CDR3 contains 16 residues.

This chain joins TRBV12-3 or TRBV12-4 and TRBJ1-2; 8 nucleotides agree with TRBD1. Losses at the gene ends were 5 bases for V and 8 bases for J; bases not matched to a gene: 7. The CDR3 covers 13 residues. The CDR3 bases are TGTGCCAGCAGTATCGGACAGGGTGTGGGCTACACCTTC. Its translation: CASSIGQGVGYTF.

In the case of this clonotype: A read error may produce the germline difference seen at one junction end. The chain uses TRBV7-2 and TRBJ1-1; D gene unclear. In germline, CDR1 is SGHTA, CDR2 FQGNSA. This CDR3 comprises 15 residues. CDR3 DNA: TGTGCCAGCAGCTTATACATGGACCTGAACACTGAAGCTTTCTTC. It encodes CASSLYMDLNTEAFF.

This clonotype has at least ten counts. The rearrangement uses TRBV24-1 and TRBJ2-7; D gene unclear. Germline lookup yields CDR1 KGHDR and CDR2 SFDVKD. CDR3 size: 13 residues. V was trimmed by 4 bases and J by 3 bases, leaving 9 bases between them. The CDR3 DNA reads TGTGCCACCAGTGAAGTACCGATCTACGAGCAGTACTTC. It codes for CATSEVPIYEQYF.

This clonotype appeared a few times. This chain joins TRBV5-6 and TRBJ2-1, with 7 bases lining up with TRBD2. Germline CDR1 reads SGHDT; CDR2 reads YYEEEE. Trimming took 0 bases from V and 7 from J; bases not matched to a gene: 7. This CDR3 has 15 residues. CDR3 sequence reads: CASSLGTRSGNEQFF. For the CDR3, the DNA is TGTGCCAGCAGCTTGGGGACTAGAAGCGGGAATGAGCAGTTCTTC.

The sample holds a few counts of this clonotype. This chain connects TRBV11-2 to TRBJ1-1; D not resolved. The CDR3 sequence is 13 residues long. Germline CDR1 SGHAT, CDR2 FQNNGV. V was shortened by 4 bases and J by 6 bases, with 12 bases between the two germline ends. In nucleotides, the CDR3 is TGTGCCAGCAGCTCCACGCTCCCGGCTGAAGCTTTCTTT. Its protein is CASSSTLPAEAFF.

This chain joins TRBV28 and TRBJ1-6; D gene unclear. Trimming cost V 6 bases and J 0 bases, with 9 bases left between them. Germline CDR1 and CDR2: MDHEN and SYDVKM. The CDR3 extends over 15 amino acids. The CDR3 DNA follows: TGTGCCAGCAGAAAGATTAGCTCCTATAATTCACCCCTCCACTTT. It yields the protein CASRKISSYNSPLHF.

A few counts support this clonotype. The CDR3 loop is CSAAFGPTNEKLFF. DNA for the CDR3: TGCAGTGCCGCCTTTGGGCCAACTAATGAAAAACTGTTTTTT. V gene TRBV20-1 combines with J gene TRBJ1-4; D not resolved. Trimming stripped 6 bases from V and 0 bases from J, with 11 bases between. The germline V gene has CDR1 DFQATT and CDR2 SNEGSKA (reference sequence). CDR3 length: 14 amino acids.

In its sample, this clonotype was seen a few times. The chain employs TRBV6-2 or TRBV6-3 and TRBJ2-5, with TRBD2 identical over 8 bases. The CDR3 runs to 15 residues. V was pared by 9 bases and J by 2 bases, with 11 bases of the junction left unmatched. CDR1 MNHEY and CDR2 SVGEGT come from the germline V gene. CDR3 amino acids: CARGSLSGIQETQYF. Here the CDR3 DNA reads TGTGCCAGAGGCTCCCTTAGCGGGATACAAGAGACCCAGTACTTC.

This clonotype was observed a few times. The chain is built from TRBV10-1 and TRBJ2-5; maybe TRBD2 (5 bases). Germline V CDR1 and CDR2: WNHNN, SYGVQD (reference sequence). The length of the CDR3 is 12 residues. V lost 3 bases to trimming and J lost 5 bases, with 7 bases between them. In nucleotides, the CDR3 is TGCGCCAGCAGTGACGGGGTCGAGACCCAGTACTTC. Amino acid sequence: CASSDGVETQYF.

The chain is built from TRBV12-3 or TRBV12-4 and TRBJ2-4; 7 bases are a match to TRBD1. The junction had 5 bases not matched to a gene; V was cut back by 3 bases and J by 0 bases. This CDR3 comprises 16 residues. The CDR3 reads CASSFQGQLAKNIQYF. The CDR3 region has the DNA TGTGCCAGCAGTTTCCAGGGACAGTTAGCCAAAAACATTCAGTACTTC.

This clonotype appeared many times. The chain employs TRBV5-1 and TRBJ2-1, with D possibly TRBD2 on 7 matching bases. Looked up from germline, CDR1 is SGHRS and CDR2 is YFSETQ. The CDR3 extends over 15 amino acids. Trimming left V 5 bases short and J 5 bases short, with 17 bases between. In DNA, the CDR3 is TGCGCCAGCAGTTCCTCGGGGGGCCTAAACAATGAGCAGTTCTTC. It is translated as CASSSSGGLNNEQFF.

The chain is built from TRBV2 and TRBJ1-4; TRBD1 matches at 12 bases. The V segment lost 0 bases and the J segment 7 bases; nucleotides outside the gene matches: 9. The length of the CDR3 is 18 residues. Germline V gives CDR1 SNHLY, CDR2 FYNNEI. In DNA, the CDR3 is TGTGCCAGCAGTGAAGCCGGACAGGGACAGGGGGCTAGTGAAAAACTGTTTTTT. Its protein product is CASSEAGQGQGASEKLFF.